The entry below describes one T cell receptor (beta chain). Germline CDR1 reads LNHNV; CDR2 reads YYDKDF (reference sequence). The CDR3 extends over 17 amino acids. Trimming cost V 1 base and J 7 bases; bases outside gene matches: 9. These data are taken from a study of cytotoxic CD8 clonotypes in ibrutinib-treated CLL. Overall study: Complete response was seen in 2 patients and partial in some 25; some 12 progressed and roughly 15 stayed remitted after a median roughly 70 months.

The assay was immunoSEQ multiplex PCR, and TCRdb's table has in-frame clones only and misses some. The sample records 200,000 to 250,000 clones, 60% to 75% being singletons. This sample comprised PBMCs, obtained after 24 months of ibrutinib treatment. This chain links TRBV15 with TRBJ2-5, with 13 positions matching TRBD2. The source is a human donor with chronic lymphocytic leukemia. The CDR3 DNA sequence: TGTGCCACCAGCAGAGCGGTCGGACTAGCGGGAGTCGGGACCCAGTACTTC. Translating it yields CATSRAVGLAGVGTQYF.